This T cell receptor (beta chain) was identified in a study of blood T cell repertoires in COVID-19. Turning to the study itself: Sources were T cells, B-cell-depleted T cells, or PBMCs; the material itself was cDNA or gDNA.

This study enrolled people aged 18 to 89 from about two dozen US geographic areas. Clinical history as reported by participants underpinned cohort assignment. J was trimmed by 2 bases and V by 4 bases; bases with no gene match: 3. CDR1 is SGHVS and CDR2 is FQNEAQ in the germline V gene. The CDR3 is 15 residues long. Profiling relied on immunoSEQ multiplex PCR, and the TCRdb table lists in-frame clones only, not all of them. Among 200,000 to 250,000 clones, approximately 80% were seen once, and the ten largest hold about 2%. The rearrangement links TRBV7-8 to TRBJ1-1, with 11 bases matching TRBD1. The receptor comes from a man aged 55 to 69 who had recovered from COVID-19. Sequencing was done on a sample of PBMCs or T cells enriched from blood (not recorded which). CDR3 DNA sequence: TGTGCCAGCAGCTCATGGACAGGGGGCAACACTGAAGCTTTCTTT. It is translated as CASSSWTGGNTEAFF.